The TCR beta chain under discussion was sequenced for a study of blood T cell repertoires in COVID-19. As for the study in general: The origin of the acute and convalescent COVID-19 samples was the United States, Italy and Spain. Sample material is recorded as cDNA or gDNA derived from T cells, B-cell-depleted T cells, or PBMCs.

With regard to this clone: The same CDR3 arises from other DNA sequences in this sample as well.

While infection was still active, Seattle patients were enrolled and then followed longitudinally. Original data processing: Estimation of nucleated cell counts relied on the amplification of reference gene primers. This table comes from immunoSEQ multiplex PCR, and its TCRdb copy is limited to in-frame clones, with some not included. That table furnishes V, J and clone size, whereas the DNA furnished D and trimming. This repertoire shows 250,000 to 350,000 clones, about nine tenths found once; its top ten account for 6.3%. The origin of this receptor is a woman aged 45-59 years with COVID-19, enrolled during active disease. The sequenced sample was peripheral blood.

The CDR3 bases are TGCGCCAGCAGCCTACTAGCGGGAGGGCCGGCAGATACGCAGTATTTT. The encoded protein is CASSLLAGGPADTQYF. This chain links TRBV5-1 with TRBJ2-3; 13 nucleotides line up with TRBD2. The CDR3 has 16 amino acids. CDR1 and CDR2 (germline): SGHRS, YFSETQ. The trim removed 4 bases at V and 4 bases at J, leaving 6 bases unmatched.